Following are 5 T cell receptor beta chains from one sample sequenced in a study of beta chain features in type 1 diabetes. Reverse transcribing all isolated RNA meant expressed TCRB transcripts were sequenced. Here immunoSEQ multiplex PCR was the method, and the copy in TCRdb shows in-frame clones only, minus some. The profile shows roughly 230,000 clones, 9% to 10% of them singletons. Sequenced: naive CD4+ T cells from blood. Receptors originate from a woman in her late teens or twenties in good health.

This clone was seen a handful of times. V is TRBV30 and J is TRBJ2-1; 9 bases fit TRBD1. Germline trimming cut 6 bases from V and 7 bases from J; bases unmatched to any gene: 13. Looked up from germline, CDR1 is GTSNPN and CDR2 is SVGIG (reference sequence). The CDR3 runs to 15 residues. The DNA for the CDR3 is TGTGCCTGCAAAGTCGGGACAGGGAAAGGTAATGAGCAGTTCTTC. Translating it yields CACKVGTGKGNEQFF.

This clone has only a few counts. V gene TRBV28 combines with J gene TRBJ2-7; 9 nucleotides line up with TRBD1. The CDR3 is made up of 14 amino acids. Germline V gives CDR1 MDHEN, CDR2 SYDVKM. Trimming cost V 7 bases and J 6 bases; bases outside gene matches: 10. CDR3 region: CASTIPGQGAEQYF. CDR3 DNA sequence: TGTGCCAGCACTATTCCGGGACAGGGAGCCGAGCAGTACTTC.

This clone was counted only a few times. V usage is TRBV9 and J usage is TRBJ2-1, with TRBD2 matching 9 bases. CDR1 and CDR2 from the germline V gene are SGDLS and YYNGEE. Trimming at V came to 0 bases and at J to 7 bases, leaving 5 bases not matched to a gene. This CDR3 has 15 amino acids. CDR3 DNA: TGTGCCAGCAGCGTAGAGGCGGGAGGGTGGAATGAGCAGTTCTTC. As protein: CASSVEAGGWNEQFF. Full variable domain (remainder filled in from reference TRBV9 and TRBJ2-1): DSGVTQTPKHLITATGQRVTLRCSPRSGDLSVYWYQQSLDQGLQFLIQYYNGEERAKGNILERFSAQQFPDLHSELNLSSLELGDSALYFCASSVEAGGWNEQFFGPGTRLTVL.

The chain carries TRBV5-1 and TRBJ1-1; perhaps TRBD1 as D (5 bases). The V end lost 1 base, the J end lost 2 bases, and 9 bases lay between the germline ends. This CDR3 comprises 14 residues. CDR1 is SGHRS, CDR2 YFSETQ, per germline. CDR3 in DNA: TGCGCCAGCAGCTTGATGACAGCTAACACTGAAGCTTTCTTT. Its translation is CASSLMTANTEAFF.

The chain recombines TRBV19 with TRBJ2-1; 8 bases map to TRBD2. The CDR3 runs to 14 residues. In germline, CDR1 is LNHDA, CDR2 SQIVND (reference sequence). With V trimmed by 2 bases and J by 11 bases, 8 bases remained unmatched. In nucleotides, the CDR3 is TGTGCCAGTAGTATAAATGGGGCGGGGGGTCAGCAGTTCTTC. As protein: CASSINGAGGQQFF.